One and the same sample provided the 10 T cell receptor beta chains below, sequenced in a study of breast tumors, draining lymph nodes, adjacent tissues. Axillary draining lymph nodes of breast cancer patients supplied the node samples. TCRdb reprocessed the multiplex PCR reads via MiXCR and lists one record per CDR3 protein. The sample includes more than 85,000 distinct CDR3 sequences, roughly 20% of them seen just once. The sequencing input was axillary lymph node tissue. These receptors were obtained from a female donor with breast cancer. Some clones in this sample may be carry-over from other donors' samples.

This clonotype has a single count. Given a much more abundant clone one base away, this may be a read error. The V gene is TRBV12-3 or TRBV12-4, the J gene TRBJ1-5; 12 bases map to TRBD1. The CDR3 contains 15 residues. The junction had 2 bases not matched to a gene; V was cut back by 6 bases and J by 2 bases. The CDR3 loop is CASRGTGGGNQPQHF. Here the CDR3 DNA reads TGTGCCAGCAGAGGGACAGGGGGCGGCAATCAGCCCCAGCATTTT.

This clonotype came up many times. V and J are TRBV29-1 and TRBJ1-4; tentatively, D is TRBD1 (6 bases). The CDR3 is made up of 14 amino acids. With 0 bases removed from V and 8 bases from J, the gap between germline ends came to 13 bases. Germline assignment: CDR1 SQVTM and CDR2 ANQGSEA. CDR3 sequence (DNA): TGCAGCGTTGAAGATAGTAAAGGACAGGAAAAACTGTTTTTT. It translates to CSVEDSKGQEKLFF.

Many counts were recorded for this clonotype. This chain uses TRBV20-1 with TRBJ2-7, with 12 bases that match TRBD2. The CDR3 length is 13 residues. The V segment lost 6 bases and the J segment 3 bases; nucleotides outside the gene matches: 3. Germline V lookup: CDR1 DFQATT, CDR2 SNEGSKA (reference sequence). The CDR3 here is CSARTSGIYEQYF. The CDR3 nucleotides are TGCAGTGCCCGGACTAGCGGGATCTACGAGCAGTACTTC.

Turning to this clonotype: At one end, the junction sequence differs from germline, possibly due to a read error. This chain links TRBV14 with TRBJ1-2; D is unresolved. The CDR3 contains 14 residues. Germline CDR1 reads SGHDN; CDR2 reads FVKESK. As DNA, the CDR3 is TGTGCTAGCAGCCCGACGGGGAGTTATTCTGGCTACACCTTC. It translates to CASSPTGSYSGYTF.

The sample holds many counts of this clonotype. J is TRBJ2-7 and V is TRBV20-1; D not resolved. Trimming stripped 4 bases from V and 0 bases from J, with 13 bases between. Germline-derived CDR1 and CDR2 are DFQATT and SNEGSKA (reference sequence). The CDR3 extends over 14 amino acids. DNA of the CDR3: TGCAGTGCTAAGCTTACAGAGAGCTCCTACGAGCAGTACTTC. This gives the protein CSAKLTESSYEQYF.

As for this clonotype: One base away lies a much larger clone, so this may be a sequencing read error. V usage is TRBV5-1 and J usage is TRBJ2-1; D not certain. The CDR3 covers 13 residues. Germline V gene data show CDR1 as SGHRS and CDR2 as YFSETQ. The CDR3: CAGSLFPSNEQFF. CDR3 sequence (DNA): TGCGCCGGCAGCTTGTTCCCTAGCAATGAGCAGTTCTTC. Drawing the rest from reference TRBV5-1 and TRBJ2-1, the complete variable domain is KAGVTQTPRYLIKTRGQQVTLSCSPISGHRSVSWYQQTPGQGLQFLFEYFSETQRNKGNFPGRFSGRQFSNSRSEMNVSTLELGDSALYLCAGSLFPSNEQFFGPGTRLTVL.

This clonotype was seen a handful of times. A single base separates this from a much larger clone, so it may be a read error. This chain connects TRBV6-1 to TRBJ1-2; D may be TRBD1 (6 bases). V gave up 4 bases and J gave up 5 bases, with 14 bases separating them. The CDR3 covers 14 residues. Germline assignment: CDR1 MNHNS and CDR2 SASEGT. The CDR3 bases are TGTGCCAGCAGTGTAGAGGTGGGGGCGTATGGCTACACCTTC. It is translated as CASSVEVGAYGYTF.

This clonotype was detected many times. The CDR3, as DNA: TGTGCCAGCAGTTCACACAGGGACCAGCCCCAGCATTTT. It translates to CASSSHRDQPQHF. The chain uses TRBV6-1 and TRBJ1-5; D possibly corresponds to TRBD1 (6 bases). The CDR3 extends over 13 amino acids. In germline, CDR1 is MNHNS, CDR2 SASEGT. V dropped 5 bases and J dropped 7 bases, with 12 bases sitting between them.

Comment on this clonotype: A much larger clone differs by one base, so this may be a read error. J is TRBJ2-2 and V is TRBV19; possible D gene TRBD2, 5 bases. Germline V gene lookup returns CDR1 LNHDA and CDR2 SQIVND (reference sequence). CDR3 length: 12 residues. CDR3 in DNA: TGTGCCAGTAGTATGATTAACGGGGAGCTGGTTTTT. Translating it yields CASSMINGELVF.

This chain joins TRBV19 and TRBJ2-7, with unresolved D. The CDR3 sequence is 14 residues long. The germline gives CDR1 LNHDA, CDR2 SQIVND (reference sequence). Between the trimmed V and J ends, which lost 5 bases and 6 bases, there was a span of 17 bases. The CDR3 DNA reads TGTGCCAGTAGTCCTGCTGGGGATTTGGGCGAGCAGTACTTC. Its protein is CASSPAGDLGEQYF.